What follows are 7 T cell receptor beta chains derived from one specimen sequenced in a study of OX40 agonist ivuxolimab in advanced cancers. Measured with immunoSEQ multiplex PCR; TCRdb has only the in-frame clones, and not every one. The sample gives approximately 79,000 clones, roughly 86% of which show up once; around 2.5% is in the top ten. The source was CD4+ or CD8+ T cells sorted from blood, collected in a trial of the OX40 agonist ivuxolimab. These receptors were collected from an adult with an advanced solid tumor such as melanoma, head and neck, liver or kidney cancer.

This chain links TRBV5-1 with TRBJ2-3, with 9 bases identical to TRBD2. The CDR3 covers 17 residues. The V gene's germline CDR1 is SGHRS and CDR2 YFSETQ. With V trimmed by 0 bases and J by 3 bases, 8 bases remained unmatched. The CDR3, as DNA: TGCGCCAGCAGCTTGGGCGTCGCGGGGGGGCCAACAGATACGCAGTATTTT. This encodes CASSLGVAGGPTDTQYF.

V and J are TRBV7-6 and TRBJ1-4; D call uncertain. Germline V CDR1 and CDR2: SGHVS, FNYEAQ. V dropped 5 bases and J dropped 7 bases, with 11 bases sitting between them. The CDR3 has 13 amino acids. CDR3: CASSPRWVEKLFF. The CDR3 bases are TGTGCCAGCAGCCCGAGATGGGTTGAAAAACTGTTTTTT.

The chain has TRBV2 and TRBJ1-5, with a weak D call TRBD1 (5 bases). Germline V gene sequence: CDR1 SNHLY, CDR2 FYNNEI. The V and J ends lost 10 bases and 1 base respectively, with 14 bases between them. The CDR3 spans 14 residues. The CDR3 DNA reads as TGTGCCACAACGGGGGGGAACAGCAATCAGCCCCAGCATTTT. Its protein product is CATTGGNSNQPQHF. The whole variable domain, filled in from reference TRBV2 and TRBJ1-5, reads EPEVTQTPSHQVTQMGQEVILRCVPISNHLYFYWYRQILGQKVEFLVSFYNNEISEKSEIFDDQFSVERPDGSNFTLKIRSTKLEDSAMYFCATTGGNSNQPQHFGDGTRLSIL.

The CDR3 region has the DNA TGTGCCAGCAGTTTCAGGAGGGACTCTGGGGCCAACGTCCTGACTTTC. Its protein is CASSFRRDSGANVLTF. The gene calls are TRBV27 and TRBJ2-6, with D possibly matching TRBD2 (6 bases). Germline CDR1 is MNHEY and CDR2 is SMNVEV (reference sequence). Trimming removed 3 bases from V and 0 bases from J, with 9 bases in between. CDR3 length equals 16 residues.

The rearrangement joins TRBV6-6 to TRBJ1-1; D unclear. V was trimmed by 7 bases and J by 1 base, leaving 10 bases between them. The CDR3 contains 13 residues. CDR1 and CDR2 (germline): MNHNY, SVGAGI (reference sequence). In nucleotides, the CDR3 is TGTGCCAGCAACCCACAGAGGAACACTGAAGCTTTCTTT. Its protein is CASNPQRNTEAFF.

The rearrangement joins TRBV19 to TRBJ2-7; the match to TRBD2 covers 9 bases. The germline CDR1 and CDR2 sequences are LNHDA and SQIVND (reference sequence). This CDR3 spans 15 amino acids. The V gene end was trimmed by 3 bases and the J gene end by 3 bases; junction bases not matched to a gene: 6. In DNA, the CDR3 is TGTGCCAGTAGTATCCTAGCGGGGTCCTACTACGAGCAGTACTTC. Its protein is CASSILAGSYYEQYF. The full variable domain, completed using reference TRBV19 and TRBJ2-7, is DGGITQSPKYLFRKEGQNVTLSCEQNLNHDAMYWYRQDPGQGLRLIYYSQIVNDFQKGDIAEGYSVSREKKESFPLTVTSAQKNPTAFYLCASSILAGSYYEQYFGPGTRLTVT.

The V gene is TRBV21-1, the J gene TRBJ1-2; the table's D call, TRBD1, has no DNA check behind it. TRBV21-1 is a pseudogene segment. The CDR3 length is 13 residues. CDR3 in DNA: TGTGCCAAACTGTCCGGGACAGGGGATGGCTACACCTTC. It codes for CAKLSGTGDGYTF.